This T cell receptor (beta chain) was identified during a study of blood T cell repertoires in COVID-19. On the study more broadly: Samples came from the United States, Italy and Spain, spanning acute and convalescent COVID-19. From T cells, B-cell-depleted T cells, or PBMCs came the material, which was cDNA or gDNA.

In the original analysis: From reference gene primer amplification, estimates of nucleated cell counts were derived. Clones were read by immunoSEQ multiplex PCR, and TCRdb kept only the in-frame ones, dropping some. V and J calls and clone size come straight from that table; D and trimming were deduced from the DNA. Of some 83,000 clones in the sample, about 88% were seen once. V lost 2 bases and J lost 4, with 11 bases in between. This CDR3 contains 15 residues. Germline V gives CDR1 MNHEY, CDR2 SMNVEV (reference sequence). The rearrangement joins TRBV27 to TRBJ2-2, with D possibly being TRBD1 (6 bases). The sequenced material came from peripheral blood. The sequence was obtained from an elderly man with active or convalescent COVID-19. The CDR3 loop reads CASSLNRVVTGELFF. The CDR3 DNA is TGTGCCAGCAGTTTAAACAGGGTCGTCACCGGGGAGCTGTTTTTT.